This T cell receptor (beta chain) is drawn from a study of blood T cell repertoires in COVID-19. At the level of the study: The United States, Italy and Spain provided the acute and convalescent COVID-19 samples. T cells, B-cell-depleted T cells, or PBMCs provided the cDNA or gDNA that served as material.

This clone was seen a single time. Per the study methods: Amplification with reference gene primers provided the estimates of nucleated cell counts. TCRdb keeps only in-frame clones here, not all; method: immunoSEQ multiplex PCR. V, J and clone size reflect that table, while D and trimming were determined from the DNA. The sample has 76,000 or so clones, around 85% seen once. This CDR3 comprises 19 residues. CDR1 is ENHRY and CDR2 is SYGVKD in the germline V gene. Trimming shortened V by 2 bases and J by 2 bases, and 23 bases separated the two germline ends. This sequence originates from a man aged 25-45 years with acute or convalescent COVID-19. Sequencing was carried out using peripheral blood. This chain links TRBV10-3 with TRBJ2-3; the D gene is possibly TRBD2 (6 bases). CDR3 sequence (DNA): TGTGCCATCAGTGAGAGCAATGGGGGAGGACACGGGGCCACAGATACGCAGTATTTT. This sequence encodes CAISESNGGGHGATDTQYF.